This T cell receptor beta chain was retrieved from a study of blood T cell repertoires in COVID-19. For the study at large: Donors in the United States, Italy and Spain gave samples during acute or convalescent COVID-19. Sample material is recorded as cDNA or gDNA derived from T cells, B-cell-depleted T cells, or PBMCs.

As handled by the study authors: By means of reference gene primer amplification, nucleated cell counts were estimated. Here immunoSEQ multiplex PCR was the method, and the copy in TCRdb shows in-frame clones only, minus some. That table is the source of V, J and clone size, and D and trimming were worked out from the DNA. The table lists about 230,000 clones, approximately 87% of them singletons. The J segment lost 7 bases and the V segment lost 5 bases, leaving 10 bases of the junction unmatched. The CDR3 sequence is 16 residues long. CDR1 is KGHSH, CDR2 LQKENI, per germline. Input material: peripheral blood. This chain joins TRBV18 and TRBJ1-6; 8 bases map to TRBD1. This TCR derives from a woman in her 70s with active or convalescent COVID-19. The CDR3 protein is CASSGDRSLLNSPLHF. The CDR3 coding sequence is TGTGCCAGCTCAGGGGACAGGTCCCTACTCAATTCACCCCTCCACTTT.